Described below is a single TCR beta chain sequence and its context. This specimen belongs to a study of OX40 agonist ivuxolimab in advanced cancers. Germline-derived CDR1 and CDR2 are MDHEN and SYDVKM. The CDR3 runs to 16 residues. The germline V and J ends were trimmed by 6 bases and 4 bases, with 18 bases remaining between them. Produced via immunoSEQ multiplex PCR; TCRdb's table is partial and in-frame only. The data hold some 62,000 clones, with approximately 85% observed a single time. The clonotype comes from an adult with an advanced solid tumor such as melanoma, head and neck, liver or kidney cancer. The material was CD4+ or CD8+ T cells sorted from blood, obtained in a trial of the OX40 agonist ivuxolimab. The chain is built from TRBV28 and TRBJ2-2; possible D gene TRBD1, 6 bases. The CDR3 protein is CASRWGRRGSTGELFF. CDR3 sequence (DNA): TGTGCCAGCAGGTGGGGTCGAAGGGGGTCCACCGGGGAGCTGTTTTTT.